This T cell receptor (beta chain) was captured in a study of blood T cell repertoires in COVID-19 (dated by TCRdb to 2020 to 2021). Concerning the study at large: Collaborator samples came from the United States, Italy and Spain and covered acute and convalescent phases of COVID-19. The prospective study material was composed of cDNA or gDNA derived from T cells, B-cell-depleted T cells, or PBMCs. The samples were drawn from two sources: the first 160 participants of the ongoing ImmuneRACE study, and 1,000 to 1,500 subjects contributed by 6 global collaborators. The repertoires were released in a freely available public database meant as a resource for research on the immune response to SARS-CoV-2. The dataset comprised deeply sampled blood TCRbeta repertoires from subjects exposed to, actively infected with, or recovered from COVID-19. Where available, HLA class I and class II types were obtained from metadata supplied by the sample provider rather than from assay-based typing. Sample metadata almost always included a de-identified subject ID, COVID-19 status, age in years and sex.

General findings and caveats noted by the study authors: Clinical and demographic metadata were provided uncurated, with the amount varying by source and participant.

The collaborating institutions used their own protocols to collect whole blood in K2EDTA tubes. For TCRbeta analysis, collaborators shipped samples in one of three forms: frozen whole blood, isolated PBMCs, or DNA extracted from either of those sample types. Looking up the germline V gene (reference sequence) yields CDR1 LGHDT and CDR2 YNNKEL. Between the V and J ends, shortened by 4 bases and 0 bases respectively, the junction contains 6 bases. From the cysteine through the phenylalanine, the CDR3 covers 13 amino acids. Only the CDR3 region is kept as DNA, spanning 39 bases read in frame from base 1. TCRbeta CDR3 regions were amplified from genomic DNA by means of the immunoSEQ Assay, a bias-controlled multiplex PCR. Under the source paper's analysis protocol: Within the assay, amplification of reference gene primers was used to estimate how many nucleated cells each sample contained. Sequence reads were collapsed and filtered to measure the absolute abundance of every unique TCRbeta CDR3 rearrangement. For each sample, productive Simpson clonality was calculated as the square root of Simpson's diversity index across productive rearrangements. TCRdb obtained this table from immuneACCESS and retained in-frame rearrangements with V and J assigned. These tables miss some clones; where compared with another copy, unresolved V genes account for less than half of the shortfall, and the remainder is unexplained. Clone size and the V and J calls come from that table; the DNA yielded D and trimming. This sample gives approximately 180,000 clones in total; over 60% of them show up just once. The ten largest clones add up to more than 25% of the sample.

As regards this clone: Its antigen specificity is not known. No quality values exist for individual bases; no much larger clone is one base distant.

The chain employs TRBV3-1 (or the pseudogene TRBV3-2) and TRBJ1-2; a confident D gene designation cannot be given. The sample was peripheral blood. This receptor was obtained from a woman in her 70s with acute or convalescent COVID-19. Here is the DNA: TGTGCCAGCAGCCCCAGTCCTAACTATGGCTACACCTTC. Translated, this is CASSPSPNYGYTF.